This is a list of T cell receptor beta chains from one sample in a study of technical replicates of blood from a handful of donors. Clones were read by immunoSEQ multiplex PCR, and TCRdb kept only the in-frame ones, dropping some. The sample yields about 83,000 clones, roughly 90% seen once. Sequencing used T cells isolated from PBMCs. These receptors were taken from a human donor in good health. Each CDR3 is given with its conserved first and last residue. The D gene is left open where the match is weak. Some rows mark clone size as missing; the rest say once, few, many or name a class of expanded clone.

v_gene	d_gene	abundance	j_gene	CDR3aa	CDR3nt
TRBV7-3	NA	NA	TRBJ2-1	CAREGRYPNEQFF	TGTGCCAGGGAGGGACGCTACCCCAATGAGCAGTTCTTC
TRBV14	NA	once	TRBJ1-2	CASSQRDSGYTF	TGTGCCAGCAGCCAGCGGGACTCTGGCTACACCTTC
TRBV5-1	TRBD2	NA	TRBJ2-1	CASSLGAGVNNEQFF	TGCGCCAGCAGCTTGGGAGCGGGAGTTAACAATGAGCAGTTCTTC
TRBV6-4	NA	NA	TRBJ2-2	CASSEGLANTGELFF	TGTGCCAGCAGTGAGGGACTCGCGAACACCGGGGAGCTGTTTTTT
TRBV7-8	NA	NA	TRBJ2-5	CASSPGLGKETQYF	TGTGCCAGCAGCCCGGGACTGGGAAAAGAGACCCAGTACTTC
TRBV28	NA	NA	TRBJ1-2	CATDGGANYGYTF	TGTGCCACCGATGGGGGGGCTAACTATGGCTACACCTTC
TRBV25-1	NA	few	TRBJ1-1	CASSEEWTEAFF	TGTGCCAGCAGTGAAGAGTGGACTGAAGCTTTCTTT
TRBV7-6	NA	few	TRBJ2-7	CASSLRVASRDYEQYF	TGTGCCAGCAGCTTAAGGGTCGCGTCCAGGGACTACGAGCAGTACTTC
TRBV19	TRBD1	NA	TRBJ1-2	CASSTGTGGNYGYTF	TGTGCCAGTAGTACCGGGACAGGGGGCAACTATGGCTACACCTTC
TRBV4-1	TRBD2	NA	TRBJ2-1	CASRAGGSGSAVVSYNEQFF	TGCGCCAGCAGGGCGGGCGGTAGCGGGAGTGCTGTAGTGTCCTACAATGAGCAGTTCTTC
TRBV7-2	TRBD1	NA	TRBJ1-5	CASSLTGDQPQHF	TGTGCCAGCAGCCTGACAGGGGATCAGCCCCAGCATTTT
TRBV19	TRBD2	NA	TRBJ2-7	CASSIGVGTRGEQYF	TGTGCCAGTAGTATAGGAGTCGGGACTAGGGGCGAGCAGTACTTC
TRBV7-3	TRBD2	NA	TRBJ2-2	CASRKSVGRDLRELFF	TGTGCCAGCAGGAAGTCGGTGGGGAGGGACTTACGGGAGCTGTTTTTT
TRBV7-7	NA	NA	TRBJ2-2	CASSLGQAANTGELFF	TGTGCCAGCAGCTTAGGACAGGCTGCGAACACCGGGGAGCTGTTTTTT
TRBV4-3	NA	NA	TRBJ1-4	CASSPTFATNEKLFF	TGCGCCAGCAGCCCCACTTTTGCAACTAATGAAAAACTGTTTTTT
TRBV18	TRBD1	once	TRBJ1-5	CASSQGQPNQPQHF	TGTGCCAGCTCACAGGGACAGCCTAATCAGCCCCAGCATTTT
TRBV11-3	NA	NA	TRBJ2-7	CASSLYPRDYEQYF	TGTGCCAGCAGCTTGTACCCACGGGACTACGAGCAGTACTTC
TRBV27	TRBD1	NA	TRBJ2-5	CATLRQGARGQETQYF	TGTGCCACCCTTCGACAGGGCGCTAGGGGACAAGAGACCCAGTACTTC
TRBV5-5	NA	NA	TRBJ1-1	CASSLFTPNEAFF	TGTGCCAGCAGCTTGTTCACACCCAATGAAGCTTTCTTT
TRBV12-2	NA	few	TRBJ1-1	CASRLVGGTDEAFF	TGTGCAAGTCGCTTAGTCGGGGGGACGGACGAAGCTTTCTTT
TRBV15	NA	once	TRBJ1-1	CATSRANSNTEAFF	TGTGCCACCAGCAGAGCGAACAGCAACACTGAAGCTTTCTTT
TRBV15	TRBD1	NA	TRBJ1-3	CATSTGQGRSGNTIYF	TGTGCCACCAGCACTGGACAGGGGCGCTCTGGAAACACCATATATTTT
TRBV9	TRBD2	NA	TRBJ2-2	CASSTLAGVTGELFF	TGTGCCAGCAGTACCCTAGCGGGAGTCACCGGGGAGCTGTTTTTT
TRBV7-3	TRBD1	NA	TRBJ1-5	CASSFCGQGGQPQHF	TGTGCCAGCAGCTTCTGCGGACAGGGGGGCCAGCCCCAGCATTTT
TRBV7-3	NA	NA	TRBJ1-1	CASSLSLNTEAFF	TGTGCCAGCAGCTTATCGTTGAACACTGAAGCTTTCTTT
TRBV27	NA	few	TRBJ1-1	CASSLSSGGYTEAFF	TGTGCCAGCAGTTTATCGTCGGGGGGCTACACTGAAGCTTTCTTT
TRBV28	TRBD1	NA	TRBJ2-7	CASSNPTGDYEQYF	TGTGCCAGCAGTAACCCGACAGGGGACTACGAGCAGTACTTC
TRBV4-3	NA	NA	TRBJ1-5	CASSLGRGGGQPQHF	TGCGCCAGCAGCCTGGGCAGGGGAGGGGGTCAGCCCCAGCATTTT
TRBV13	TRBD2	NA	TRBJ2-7	CASSLTAGVGEQYF	TGTGCCAGCAGCTTAACAGCGGGAGTAGGCGAGCAGTACTTC
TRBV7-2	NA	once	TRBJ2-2	CASSLWRDPHTGELFF	TGTGCCAGCAGCTTATGGCGGGACCCCCACACCGGGGAGCTGTTTTTT